Shown below are 24 T cell receptor beta chains from a single sample sequenced in a study of blood T cells in healthy people across ages. Primers used in a second PCR of roughly 6 to 12 cycles were a sample-barcoded 5' primer and a J-beta primer mix. TCRdb re-called the 5' RACE reads with MiXCR, one entry per CDR3 protein. The table records about 670,000 distinct CDR3 sequences, about 43% of them present only once. Sequenced input: blood. These receptors were obtained from a man of 80 years or more in good health.

The chain couples TRBV10-3 to TRBJ2-5; perhaps TRBD2 as D (5 bases). In germline, CDR1 is ENHRY, CDR2 SYGVKD. The CDR3 loop spans 14 amino acids. The V and J ends lost 6 bases and 5 bases respectively, with 16 bases between them. DNA of the CDR3: TGTGCCATCAGAGACTACCCAAACGATGAGACCCAGTACTTC. Translated, it gives CAIRDYPNDETQYF.

The chain joins TRBV27 to TRBJ2-1; no firm D call. CDR3 length equals 14 residues. Germline lookup yields CDR1 MNHEY and CDR2 SMNVEV (reference sequence). Deletions cut 7 bases from V and 0 bases from J, with 10 bases between. The CDR3 sequence: CASTSPSSYNEQFF. The DNA of the CDR3 is TGTGCCAGCACCTCGCCGAGCTCCTACAATGAGCAGTTCTTC.

The genes are TRBV12-3 or TRBV12-4 and TRBJ1-6, with D tentatively TRBD1 (5 bases). Trimming left V 0 bases short and J 7 bases short, with 10 bases between. The CDR3 spans 15 residues. In DNA form, the CDR3 reads TGTGCCAGCAGTTTAGCTCAGGGAAGGAATTCACCCCTCCACTTT. Protein sequence: CASSLAQGRNSPLHF.

This chain joins TRBV20-1 and TRBJ1-2, with D hard to call. Between the trimmed V and J ends, which lost 6 bases and 3 bases, there was a span of 11 bases. The CDR3 spans 12 residues. Germline-derived CDR1 and CDR2 are DFQATT and SNEGSKA (reference sequence). The CDR3 region has the DNA TGCAGTGCGGATCCTACCGACTATGGCTACACCTTC. Residues: CSADPTDYGYTF.

In the case of this clonotype: A much more abundant neighbour one base away suggests this may be a read error. The chain uses TRBV29-1 and TRBJ2-5; TRBD2 agrees at 7 bases. There are 14 residues in the CDR3. CDR1 and CDR2 (germline): SQVTM, ANQGSEA. V lost 6 bases and J lost 11; bases outside the gene matches: 18. Here the CDR3 reads CSVGGEHWGNEQYF. For the CDR3, the DNA is TGCAGCGTGGGGGGGGAGCATTGGGGCAATGAGCAGTACTTC.

DNA of the CDR3: TGTGCCAGCAGCTGGGTGGTGTGGGGCTCAACCTACAATGAGCAGTTCTTC. Amino acids: CASSWVVWGSTYNEQFF. This chain connects TRBV5-6 to TRBJ2-1; TRBD1 might be the D (5 bases). The CDR3 covers 17 residues. V was clipped by 3 bases and J by 2 bases, with 18 bases between them. Germline CDR1 reads SGHDT; CDR2 reads YYEEEE.

The rearrangement uses TRBV7-6 and TRBJ1-6; perhaps TRBD1 as D (5 bases). V was trimmed by 1 base and J by 6 bases, leaving 13 bases between them. The CDR3 length is 16 residues. Germline CDR1 is SGHVS and CDR2 is FNYEAQ. The CDR3 DNA follows: TGTGCCAGCAGCTTAGAACCCAGGGCTCCTAATTCACCCCTCCACTTT. As protein: CASSLEPRAPNSPLHF.

The chain joins TRBV20-1 to TRBJ1-3, with TRBD1 matching 7 bases. With V trimmed by 5 bases and J by 0 bases, 10 bases remained unmatched. The length of the CDR3 is 16 residues. Germline CDR1 reads DFQATT; CDR2 reads SNEGSKA (reference sequence). The CDR3 region is CSAESRDSISGNTIYF. In nucleotides, the CDR3 is TGCAGTGCTGAATCCCGGGACAGCATCTCTGGAAACACCATATATTTT.

This rearrangement joins TRBV11-2 to TRBJ1-1; D possibly corresponds to TRBD1 (5 bases). The CDR3 loop spans 14 amino acids. The V end lost 5 bases, the J end lost 4 bases, and 14 bases lay between the germline ends. CDR1 is SGHAT, CDR2 FQNNGV, per germline. The CDR3 protein is CASSPTMGVTEAFF. The CDR3 nucleotides read TGTGCCAGCAGCCCCACCATGGGGGTCACTGAAGCTTTCTTT.

This clonotype was seen repeatedly, ten times or more. The V gene is TRBV7-2, the J gene TRBJ2-4; unclear D gene. The germline gives CDR1 SGHTA, CDR2 FQGNSA. V lost 1 base and J 1 base, leaving 8 bases between the germline ends. This CDR3 comprises 15 residues. In nucleotides, the CDR3 is TGTGCCAGCAGCTTAGATGGGGTGGCCAAAAACATTCAGTACTTC. Its protein product is CASSLDGVAKNIQYF.

This clonotype was seen more than once but under ten times. The rearrangement links TRBV6-2 or TRBV6-3 to TRBJ1-5; maybe TRBD1 (6 bases). The CDR3 totals 15 residues. Germline CDR1 is MNHEY and CDR2 is SVGEGT. The V end lost 7 bases, the J end lost 0 bases, and 13 bases lay between the germline ends. In DNA, the CDR3 is TGTGCCAGCATCTCTGAGGGACATAGCAATCAGCCCCAGCATTTT. Its protein product is CASISEGHSNQPQHF.

This clonotype was counted between two and nine times. The rearrangement joins TRBV21-1 to TRBJ1-4; the table gives TRBD1 as D, unverified against the DNA. TRBV21-1 represents a pseudogene. This CDR3 has 14 residues. The CDR3 DNA follows: TGTGCCAGCCGCGAAGACCGGGGGGTGAGGAAACTGTTTTTT. It encodes CASREDRGVRKLFF.

The gene calls are TRBV29-1 and TRBJ2-3, with 10 bases aligning to TRBD1. The CDR3 totals 15 residues. The J segment lost 1 base and the V segment lost 7 bases, leaving 8 bases of the junction unmatched. From germline, CDR1 is SQVTM and CDR2 ANQGSEA. CDR3 nucleotide sequence: TGCAGCGCAGAACGCGGGACAGGGGGCACAGATACGCAGTATTTT. This gives the protein CSAERGTGGTDTQYF.

V and J are TRBV12-5 and TRBJ2-4; D not resolved. Gene TRBJ2-7 matches the end of the DNA better, so the J call may be wrong. The germline CDR1 and CDR2 sequences are LGHNT and FRNRAP. This CDR3 has 13 amino acids. Here the CDR3 DNA reads TGTGCTAGTGGTTTGGAGCAAAGAGGCGAGCAGTACTTC. This sequence encodes CASGLEQRGEQYF.

This clonotype has at least ten counts. V is TRBV20-1 and J is TRBJ2-7; D remains ambiguous. Germline V gene data show CDR1 as DFQATT and CDR2 as SNEGSKA (reference sequence). CDR3 length: 13 amino acids. The ends were cut back, 6 bases at V and 2 bases at J, with 14 bases in the middle. The CDR3 nucleotides read TGCAGTGCCTGGGGTACAGCCACCTACGAGCAGTACTTC. This encodes CSAWGTATYEQYF.

The CDR3 reads CASIGQGTGELFF. The CDR3 DNA sequence: TGTGCCAGCATCGGACAGGGCACCGGGGAGCTGTTTTTT. V usage is TRBV5-8 and J usage is TRBJ2-2, with TRBD1 identical over 8 bases. The CDR3 extends over 13 amino acids. J lost 4 bases, V lost 6 bases, and 2 bases had no gene match. Germline values: CDR1 SGHTS, CDR2 YDEGEE. The entire variable domain, with the rest obtained from reference TRBV5-8 and TRBJ2-2, is as follows: EAGVTQSPTHLIKTRGQQATLRCSPISGHTSVYWYQQALGLGLQFLLWYDEGEERNRGNFPPRFSGRQFPNYSSELNVNALELEDSALYLCASIGQGTGELFFGEGSRLTVL.

This clonotype was seen ten or more times. The chain links TRBV10-1 to TRBJ2-1, with D possibly being TRBD2 (6 bases). V was trimmed by 8 bases and J by 6 bases, leaving 14 bases between them. This CDR3 has 13 residues. Germline assignment: CDR1 WNHNN and CDR2 SYGVQD (reference sequence). CDR3 region: CASSGSGLNEQFF. The CDR3 DNA reads TGCGCCAGCTCCGGGAGTGGCCTCAATGAGCAGTTCTTC.

The chain has TRBV6-5 and TRBJ2-1; 8 positions match TRBD1. The germline V gene encodes CDR1 MNHEY and CDR2 SVGAGI. The CDR3 runs to 14 residues. For the CDR3, the DNA is TGTGTCACTCAGGGGGCGAACTCCTACAATGAGCAGTTCTTC. Translation gives CVTQGANSYNEQFF.

This clonotype occurred a few times. The CDR3 region has the DNA TGCAGTGCTCAGATTGTATTACCGGGCTACGGTTACGAGCAGTACTTC. Protein sequence: CSAQIVLPGYGYEQYF. The rearrangement joins TRBV20-1 to TRBJ2-7; no clear D. The CDR3 sequence is 16 residues long. The germline CDR1 and CDR2 sequences are DFQATT and SNEGSKA (reference sequence). The germline V and J ends were trimmed by 5 bases and 4 bases, with 24 bases remaining between them.

The chain joins TRBV7-9 to TRBJ2-5; 11 bases line up with TRBD1. Germline V lookup: CDR1 SEHNR, CDR2 FQNEAQ (reference sequence). The CDR3 spans 13 residues. J was trimmed by 11 bases and V by 5 bases; bases with no gene match: 7. As DNA, the CDR3 is TGTGCCAGCAGCCGGACAGGGGGCAGTCGGCAGTACTTC. Translation: CASSRTGGSRQYF.

The genes are TRBV7-2 and TRBJ1-5; 7 bases fit TRBD1. This CDR3 comprises 18 residues. Trimming took 4 bases from V and 6 from J; bases not matched to a gene: 18. Germline assignment: CDR1 SGHTA and CDR2 FQGNSA. The CDR3 DNA is TGTGCCAGCAGCTCACAACACGACACAGGGGTATTAGGTCAGCCCCAGCATTTT. It yields the protein CASSSQHDTGVLGQPQHF.

This chain uses TRBV6-2 or TRBV6-3 with TRBJ1-6, with 7 bases fitting TRBD1. This CDR3 comprises 15 residues. V trimming: 2 bases; J trimming: 10 bases; junction bases outside the gene matches: 8. Germline V CDR1 and CDR2: MNHEY, SVGEGT. The CDR3 is CASSYDREGESPLHF. CDR3 in DNA: TGTGCCAGCAGTTACGACAGGGAAGGAGAGTCACCCCTCCACTTT.

The rearrangement links TRBV27 to TRBJ2-5; the D is unclear. V lost 1 base and J lost 11, with 8 bases in between. The CDR3 totals 11 residues. Germline-derived CDR1 and CDR2 are MNHEY and SMNVEV (reference sequence). CDR3 protein: CASSLFGEQYF. In nucleotides, the CDR3 is TGTGCCAGCAGTTTATTTGGTGAGCAGTACTTC.

V is TRBV9 and J is TRBJ2-3; TRBD1 matches at 7 bases. The J segment lost 4 bases and the V segment lost 3 bases, leaving 8 bases of the junction unmatched. The CDR3 extends over 15 amino acids. Germline V gene lookup returns CDR1 SGDLS and CDR2 YYNGEE. CDR3: CASSAGTEDSDTQYF. CDR3 in DNA: TGTGCCAGCAGCGCCGGGACAGAGGATTCAGATACGCAGTATTTT. Using reference TRBV9 and TRBJ2-3 for the parts outside the CDR3, the full variable domain is DSGVTQTPKHLITATGQRVTLRCSPRSGDLSVYWYQQSLDQGLQFLIQYYNGEERAKGNILERFSAQQFPDLHSELNLSSLELGDSALYFCASSAGTEDSDTQYFGPGTRLTVL.